This T cell receptor (beta chain) comes out of a study of control samples from healthy donors and cancer patients. This CDR3 is 14 amino acids long. Between the trimmed V and J ends, which lost 3 bases and 6 bases, there was a span of 13 bases. CDR1 and CDR2 from the germline V gene are MNHEY and SVGAGI. Measured with immunoSEQ multiplex PCR; TCRdb has only the in-frame clones, and not every one. The sample lists 150,000 to 160,000 clones; over 90% were seen once. The source is a man between 50 and 59 years old in good health. This chain joins TRBV6-5 and TRBJ2-3; D perhaps matches TRBD2 (6 bases). Input material: blood. Written as DNA, the CDR3 is TGTGCCAGCAGTTATAGGGACTTGTCGGATACGCAGTATTTT. It is translated as CASSYRDLSDTQYF.